A single sample is the source of the 2 T cell receptor beta chains below, sequenced in a study of blood T cell repertoires in COVID-19. TCRdb keeps only in-frame clones here, not all; method: immunoSEQ multiplex PCR. Of about 64,000 clones in the sample, 65% to 90% were seen once. The source material was peripheral blood. Receptors were obtained from an older woman with acute or convalescent COVID-19.

This chain links TRBV7-2 with TRBJ1-3; D is perhaps TRBD1 (5 bases). This CDR3 region has 16 residues. V gave up 5 bases and J gave up 0 bases, with 14 bases separating them. CDR1 and CDR2 from the germline V gene are SGHTA and FQGNSA. The CDR3: CASSPGGGGSGNTIYF. The DNA of the CDR3 is TGTGCCAGCAGCCCCGGGGGGGGAGGCTCTGGAAACACCATATATTTT.

This sequence joins TRBV5-1 and TRBJ2-1; 15 nucleotides line up with TRBD2. Looked up from germline, CDR1 is SGHRS and CDR2 is YFSETQ. The CDR3 extends over 18 amino acids. Trimming took 3 bases from V and 7 from J; bases not matched to a gene: 11. CDR3 DNA sequence: TGCGCCAGCAGCTCGGGACTAGCGGGGGGCTCGGAAGGGAATGAGCAGTTCTTC. Translated, it gives CASSSGLAGGSEGNEQFF.